The 25 T cell receptor beta chains below come from one sample, sequenced in a study of blood T cells in healthy people across ages. With a J-beta primer mix and a sample-barcoded 5' primer, a second PCR ran about 7 to 11 cycles. MiXCR, applied by TCRdb to the 5' RACE reads, yields one record per CDR3 protein. The sample shows roughly 500,000 distinct CDR3 sequences, 25% to 30% of them seen only once. The sample consisted of blood. The receptor set was obtained from a woman in her 70s in good health.

The gene calls are TRBV28 and TRBJ2-1; a possible D gene is TRBD1 (7 bases). V was pared by 6 bases and J by 8 bases, with 41 bases between. The CDR3 is 22 residues long. The germline CDR1 and CDR2 sequences are MDHEN and SYDVKM. The CDR3 nucleotides read TGTGCCAGCAGGCTACACCCGATACGACAGGGTTCAGCGGGCCTTCATAGGGATGAGCAGTTCTTC. As protein: CASRLHPIRQGSAGLHRDEQFF.

This clonotype was observed a few times. This rearrangement joins TRBV15 to TRBJ1-5; 7 bases line up with TRBD1. The CDR3 spans 14 residues. V dropped 0 bases and J dropped 6; count of bases not matched to a gene: 2. The germline V gene has CDR1 LNHNV and CDR2 YYDKDF (reference sequence). The CDR3 region is CATSREGGSQPQHF. The DNA of the CDR3 is TGTGCCACCAGCAGAGAAGGGGGCAGTCAGCCCCAGCATTTT.

This clonotype has a handful of counts. The gene calls are TRBV9 and TRBJ2-5, with 9 bases identical to TRBD1. The CDR3 covers 16 residues. J lost 4 bases, V lost 0 bases, and 7 bases had no gene match. Germline V gives CDR1 SGDLS, CDR2 YYNGEE. The CDR3 loop is CASSVEGGTGLETQYF. In DNA form, the CDR3 reads TGTGCCAGCAGCGTAGAGGGTGGGACAGGGTTAGAGACCCAGTACTTC. The full variable domain, rest sourced from reference TRBV9 and TRBJ2-5, is DSGVTQTPKHLITATGQRVTLRCSPRSGDLSVYWYQQSLDQGLQFLIQYYNGEERAKGNILERFSAQQFPDLHSELNLSSLELGDSALYFCASSVEGGTGLETQYFGPGTRLLVL.

The genes are TRBV6-2 or TRBV6-3 and TRBJ1-2; 9 nucleotides align to TRBD1. V lost 7 bases to trimming and J lost 4 bases; unmatched junction nucleotides: 7. This CDR3 has 14 amino acids. Germline V gene data show CDR1 as MNHEY and CDR2 as SVGEGT. For the CDR3, the DNA is TGTGCCAGCACGGAACAGGGGGCTGGCTATGGCTACACCTTC. Translating gives CASTEQGAGYGYTF.

This clonotype was recorded many times. The CDR3 spells CAIIRERTGFSTEAFF. The CDR3, as DNA: TGTGCCATCATCAGGGAACGGACAGGGTTCAGCACTGAAGCTTTCTTT. The genes are TRBV10-3 and TRBJ1-1; 8 positions agree with TRBD1. The ends lost 7 bases at V and 4 bases at J; junction bases unmatched: 14. The germline V gene has CDR1 ENHRY and CDR2 SYGVKD. This CDR3 has 16 residues.

About this clonotype: At one end, the junction sequence differs from germline, possibly due to a read error. The chain carries TRBV20-1 and TRBJ2-5; the D gene is possibly TRBD2 (6 bases). The CDR3 has 13 residues. CDR1 and CDR2 from the germline V gene are DFQATT and SNEGSKA (reference sequence). In nucleotides, the CDR3 is TGCAGCGCTAGTAGAGGAGGGACAGAGACCCAGTACTTC. Its protein product is CSASRGGTETQYF.

This clonotype is a singleton in its sample. V is TRBV3-1 and J is TRBJ2-5, with D maybe TRBD2 (5 bases). CDR1 and CDR2 from the germline V gene are LGHDT and YNNKEL (reference sequence). V was pared by 2 bases and J by 1 base, with 8 bases between. This CDR3 comprises 14 residues. This CDR3 reads CASSQHTSQETQYF. DNA for the CDR3: TGTGCCAGCAGCCAACACACTAGCCAAGAGACCCAGTACTTC.

V and J are TRBV15 and TRBJ2-5; D remains unclear. V lost 2 bases, J lost 6 bases, and 7 bases lay in between. CDR3 length equals 12 residues. The germline CDR1 and CDR2 sequences are LNHNV and YYDKDF (reference sequence). CDR3: CATSRPEQTQYF. The CDR3 region has the DNA TGTGCCACCAGCAGACCCGAGCAGACCCAGTACTTC. Full variable domain (remainder filled in from reference TRBV15 and TRBJ2-5): DAMVIQNPRYQVTQFGKPVTLSCSQTLNHNVMYWYQQKSSQAPKLLFHYYDKDFNNEADTPDNFQSRRPNTSFCFLDIRSPGLGDTAMYLCATSRPEQTQYFGPGTRLLVL.

The V gene is TRBV5-6, the J gene TRBJ1-2; D might be TRBD1 (6 bases). CDR3 length: 14 residues. Germline CDR1 reads SGHDT; CDR2 reads YYEEEE. Trimming cost V 1 base and J 8 bases, with 15 bases left between them. In nucleotides, the CDR3 is TGTGCCAGCAGCTTGTTCCAGGGGTCTGGAGGCTACACCTTC. Its protein product is CASSLFQGSGGYTF.

The sample holds many counts of this clonotype. DNA for the CDR3: TGTGCCAGCAGCCCTAGTGGGACCCAGTACTTC. It yields the protein CASSPSGTQYF. The chain carries TRBV11-1 and TRBJ2-5; D gene uncertain. Germline assignment: CDR1 SGHAT and CDR2 FQDESV (reference sequence). The CDR3 is made up of 11 amino acids. V was pared by 5 bases and J by 7 bases, with 8 bases between.

The CDR3, as DNA: TGTGCCTGGAATCGCCAGAGCTCCACTGAAGCTTTCTTT. It translates to CAWNRQSSTEAFF. V and J are TRBV30 and TRBJ1-1; D is undetermined. The germline gives CDR1 GTSNPN, CDR2 SVGIG (reference sequence). Trimming left V 4 bases short and J 4 bases short, with 13 bases between. CDR3 size: 13 residues.

The CDR3 nucleotides read TGTGCCAGCAGCCAGGAGGAAAGGGGGTTTAACTATGGCTACACCTTC. Protein sequence: CASSQEERGFNYGYTF. The chain joins TRBV4-2 to TRBJ1-2, with D possibly being TRBD1 (6 bases). The CDR3 length is 16 residues. Germline loops: CDR1 LGHNA, CDR2 YNFKEQ. Trimming left V 3 bases short and J 1 base short, with 15 bases between.

The chain combines TRBV12-3 or TRBV12-4 with TRBJ2-2; 9 positions match TRBD1. The CDR3 has 17 amino acids. J gave up 5 bases and V 6 bases, and 13 bases lay outside the gene matches. The DNA for the CDR3 is TGTGCCAGCAGCTCCCGCGCCGGGACAGGGAGAACCGGGGAGCTGTTTTTT. This codes for CASSSRAGTGRTGELFF.

This clonotype has just a few counts. The chain combines TRBV29-1 with TRBJ1-1; 7 positions agree with TRBD1. Germline CDR1 and CDR2: SQVTM and ANQGSEA. V lost 4 bases, J lost 1 base, and 12 bases stayed unmatched. The CDR3 consists of 16 residues. CDR3 sequence: CSVGHSGTAENTEAFF. CDR3 sequence (DNA): TGCAGCGTTGGACACTCAGGGACAGCCGAGAACACTGAAGCTTTCTTT.

This chain connects TRBV5-1 to TRBJ2-1, with D unresolved. This CDR3 is built from 12 residues. Trimming took 2 bases from V and 6 from J, leaving 6 bases between them. In germline, CDR1 is SGHRS, CDR2 YFSETQ. This CDR3 is CASSFEFNEQFF. The CDR3, as DNA: TGCGCCAGCAGCTTTGAATTCAATGAGCAGTTCTTC.

This chain connects TRBV12-5 to TRBJ2-7; either TRBD1 or TRBD2 may supply D (5 bases each). The CDR3 spans 13 residues. The V gene lost 2 bases and the J gene lost 6 bases, with 11 bases spanning the gap. Germline-derived CDR1 and CDR2 are LGHNT and FRNRAP. CDR3 bases: TGTGCTAGTGGTTTGATGGGGGTGGGCGAGCAGTACTTC. Its protein is CASGLMGVGEQYF.

The chain recombines TRBV5-1 with TRBJ2-1, with TRBD1 as a possible D gene (5 bases). V lost 7 bases to trimming and J lost 0 bases, with 17 bases between them. Germline values: CDR1 SGHRS, CDR2 YFSETQ. The CDR3 covers 16 residues. CDR3: CASRQIRGSSYNEQFF. The CDR3 nucleotides are TGCGCCAGCCGTCAAATAAGGGGTAGCTCCTACAATGAGCAGTTCTTC.

The V and J genes are TRBV3-1 and TRBJ2-5; 12 positions match TRBD2. Germline loops: CDR1 LGHDT, CDR2 YNNKEL (reference sequence). With 2 bases clipped from V and 4 bases from J, the junction kept 8 bases outside the gene matches. The CDR3 contains 17 residues. This chain's CDR3 is CASSQLAGGPRRETQYF. The CDR3 bases are TGTGCCAGCAGCCAACTAGCGGGGGGGCCGCGGCGAGAGACCCAGTACTTC.

CDR3 amino acids: CASSSRRVARDYGYTF. The CDR3 DNA reads TGTGCCAGCAGCTCACGTCGGGTGGCCAGAGACTATGGCTACACCTTC. This chain links TRBV7-9 with TRBJ1-2; no clear D gene. CDR1 and CDR2 from the germline V gene are SEHNR and FQNEAQ (reference sequence). Deletions cut 4 bases from V and 3 bases from J, with 18 bases between. The CDR3 runs 16 residues.

The V gene is TRBV20-1, the J gene TRBJ1-2, with 7 bases that match TRBD1. The CDR3 has 12 residues. CDR1 and CDR2 (germline): DFQATT, SNEGSKA (reference sequence). The ends lost 6 bases at V and 2 bases at J; junction bases unmatched: 3. CDR3 region: CSAEGQNYGYTF. The CDR3 coding sequence is TGCAGTGCGGAGGGACAGAACTATGGCTACACCTTC.

The chain employs TRBV5-1 and TRBJ2-5; D unclear. Per the germline V gene, CDR1 is SGHRS and CDR2 is YFSETQ. The V end was cut by 4 bases, the J end by 4 bases, with 14 bases between. CDR3 size: 14 residues. Here the CDR3 reads CASSTGPLGETQYF. In DNA form, the CDR3 reads TGCGCCAGCAGCACCGGACCTTTGGGAGAGACCCAGTACTTC.

This clonotype occurred once. The V call is TRBV28, the J call TRBJ2-5; TRBD1 might be the D (6 bases). This CDR3 comprises 18 residues. V dropped 5 bases and J dropped 0 bases, with 22 bases sitting between them. The germline gives CDR1 MDHEN, CDR2 SYDVKM. DNA for the CDR3: TGTGCCAGCAGTCCAGACCTCCCGCAGGGGCTTTACCAAGAGACCCAGTACTTC. Protein product: CASSPDLPQGLYQETQYF.

The rearrangement joins TRBV20-1 to TRBJ2-5; D is uncertain. This CDR3 contains 13 residues. From germline, CDR1 is DFQATT and CDR2 SNEGSKA (reference sequence). The V end lost 3 bases, the J end lost 2 bases, and 10 bases lay between the germline ends. CDR3 coding DNA: TGCAGTGCTAGGACTCAAGGGCAAGAGACCCAGTACTTC. It is translated as CSARTQGQETQYF.

This clonotype has only a few counts. The chain uses TRBV11-2 and TRBJ2-4; TRBD1 agrees at 8 bases. The CDR3 is 16 residues long. Germline V gene sequence: CDR1 SGHAT, CDR2 FQNNGV. V was pared by 4 bases and J by 0 bases, with 5 bases of the junction left unmatched. The CDR3 here is CASSSGQVLAKNIQYF. CDR3 nucleotide sequence: TGTGCCAGCAGCTCGGGACAGGTCCTAGCCAAAAACATTCAGTACTTC.

This clonotype was recorded a few times. Sequence at one end of the junction differs from germline and may be a read error. The chain is built from TRBV12-3 or TRBV12-4 and TRBJ2-1; 9 positions match TRBD2. The CDR3 loop spans 16 amino acids. The chain's CDR3 is CASSLDRLADYNEQFF. DNA for the CDR3: TGTGCCAGCAGCTTAGATCGACTAGCGGACTACAATGAGCAGTTCTTC.